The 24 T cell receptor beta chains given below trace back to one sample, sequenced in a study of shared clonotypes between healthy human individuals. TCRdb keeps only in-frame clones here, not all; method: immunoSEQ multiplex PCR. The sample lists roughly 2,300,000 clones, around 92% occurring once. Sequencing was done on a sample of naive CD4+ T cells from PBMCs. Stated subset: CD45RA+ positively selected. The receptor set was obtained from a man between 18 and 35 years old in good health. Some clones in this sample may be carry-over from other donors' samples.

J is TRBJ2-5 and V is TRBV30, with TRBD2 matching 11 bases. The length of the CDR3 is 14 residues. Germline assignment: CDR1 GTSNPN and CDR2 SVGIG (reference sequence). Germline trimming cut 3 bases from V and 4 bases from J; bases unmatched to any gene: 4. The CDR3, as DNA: TGTGCCTGGAGGCTAGCGGGAGGAGGAGAGACCCAGTACTTC. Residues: CAWRLAGGGETQYF.

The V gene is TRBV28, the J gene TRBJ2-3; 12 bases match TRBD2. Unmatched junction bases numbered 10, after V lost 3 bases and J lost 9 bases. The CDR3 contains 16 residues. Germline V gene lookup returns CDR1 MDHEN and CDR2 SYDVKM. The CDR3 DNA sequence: TGTGCCAGCAGTTTCGTACTAGCGGGAGGAAACGCAACGCAGTATTTT. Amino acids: CASSFVLAGGNATQYF.

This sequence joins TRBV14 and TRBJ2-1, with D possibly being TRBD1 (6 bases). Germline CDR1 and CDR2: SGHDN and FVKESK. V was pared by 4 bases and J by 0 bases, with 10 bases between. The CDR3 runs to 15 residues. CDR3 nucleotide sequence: TGTGCCAGCAGCCGACAGGCGAGCTCCTACAATGAGCAGTTCTTC. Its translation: CASSRQASSYNEQFF.

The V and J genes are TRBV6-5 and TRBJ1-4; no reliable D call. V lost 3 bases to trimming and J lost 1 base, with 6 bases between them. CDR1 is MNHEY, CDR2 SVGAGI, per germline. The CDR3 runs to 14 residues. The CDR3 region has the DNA TGTGCCAGCAGTTATCGCAAAACTAATGAAAAACTGTTTTTT. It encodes CASSYRKTNEKLFF.

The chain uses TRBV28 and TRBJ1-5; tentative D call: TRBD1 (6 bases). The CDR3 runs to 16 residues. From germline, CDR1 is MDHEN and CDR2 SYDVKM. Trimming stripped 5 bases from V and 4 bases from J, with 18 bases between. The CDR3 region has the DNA TGTGCCAGCAGTACGACCCCAGGGGCCTGGAATCAGCCCCAGCATTTT. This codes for CASSTTPGAWNQPQHF.

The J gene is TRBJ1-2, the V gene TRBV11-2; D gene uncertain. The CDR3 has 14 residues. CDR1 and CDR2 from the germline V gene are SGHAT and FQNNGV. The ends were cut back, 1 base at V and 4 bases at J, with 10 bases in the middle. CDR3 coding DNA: TGTGCCAGCAGCTTAGCTCTCGACTCCTATGGCTACACCTTC. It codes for CASSLALDSYGYTF. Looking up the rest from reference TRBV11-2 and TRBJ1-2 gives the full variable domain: EAGVAQSPRYKIIEKRQSVAFWCNPISGHATLYWYQQILGQGPKLLIQFQNNGVVDDSQLPKDRFSAERLKGVDSTLKIQPAKLEDSAVYLCASSLALDSYGYTFGSGTRLTVV.

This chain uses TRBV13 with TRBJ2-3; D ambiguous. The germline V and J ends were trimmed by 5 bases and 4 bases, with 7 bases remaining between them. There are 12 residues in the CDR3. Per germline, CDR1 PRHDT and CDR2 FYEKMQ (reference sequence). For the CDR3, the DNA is TGTGCCAGCAGCGCCCTCTCAGATACGCAGTATTTT. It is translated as CASSALSDTQYF.

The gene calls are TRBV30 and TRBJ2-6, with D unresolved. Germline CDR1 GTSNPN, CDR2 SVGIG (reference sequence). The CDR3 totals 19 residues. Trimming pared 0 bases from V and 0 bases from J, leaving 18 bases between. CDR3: CAWSVSPARIRSGANVLTF. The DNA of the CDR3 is TGTGCCTGGAGTGTTAGCCCAGCGAGAATACGCTCTGGGGCCAACGTCCTGACTTTC.

This CDR3 reads CASSEFLGVGGNQPQHF. DNA for the CDR3: TGTGCCAGCAGTGAATTCCTCGGGGTGGGGGGCAATCAGCCCCAGCATTTT. The chain recombines TRBV6-1 with TRBJ1-5, with D perhaps matching TRBD1 (5 bases). V was clipped by 2 bases and J by 2 bases, with 16 bases between them. The germline gives CDR1 MNHNS, CDR2 SASEGT. There are 17 residues in the CDR3.

CDR3: CASSLTGGIDTQYF. The CDR3 DNA reads TGTGCCAGCAGTTTAACAGGGGGCATAGATACGCAGTATTTT. V usage is TRBV6-5 and J usage is TRBJ2-3; 9 positions match TRBD1. The V segment lost 4 bases and the J segment 5 bases; nucleotides outside the gene matches: 4. This CDR3 spans 14 amino acids. The V gene's germline CDR1 is MNHEY and CDR2 SVGAGI.

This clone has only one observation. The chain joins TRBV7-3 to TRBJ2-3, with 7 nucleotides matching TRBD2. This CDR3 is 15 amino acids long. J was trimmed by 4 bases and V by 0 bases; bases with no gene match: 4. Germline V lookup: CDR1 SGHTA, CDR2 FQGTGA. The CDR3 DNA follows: TGTGCCAGCAGCTTAACTAGCGGGCCCGCAGATACGCAGTATTTT. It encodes CASSLTSGPADTQYF. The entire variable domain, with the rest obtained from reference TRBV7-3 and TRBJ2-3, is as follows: GAGVSQTPSNKVTEKGKYVELRCDPISGHTALYWYRQSLGQGPEFLIYFQGTGAADDSGLPNDRFFAVRPEGSVSTLKIQRTERGDSAVYLCASSLTSGPADTQYFGPGTRLTVL.

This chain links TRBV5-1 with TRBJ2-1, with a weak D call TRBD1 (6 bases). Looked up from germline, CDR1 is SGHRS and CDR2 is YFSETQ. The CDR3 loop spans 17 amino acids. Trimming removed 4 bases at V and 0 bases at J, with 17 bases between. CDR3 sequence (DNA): TGCGCCAGCAGCACCGGACAGCTTCGAACCTCCTACAATGAGCAGTTCTTC. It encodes CASSTGQLRTSYNEQFF.

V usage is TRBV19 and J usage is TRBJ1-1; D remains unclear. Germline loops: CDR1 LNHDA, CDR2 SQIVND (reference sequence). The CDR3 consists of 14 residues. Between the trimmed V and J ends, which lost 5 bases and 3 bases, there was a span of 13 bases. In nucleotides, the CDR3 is TGTGCCAGTAGTTCGTCAGACCCATACACTGAAGCTTTCTTT. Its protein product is CASSSSDPYTEAFF.

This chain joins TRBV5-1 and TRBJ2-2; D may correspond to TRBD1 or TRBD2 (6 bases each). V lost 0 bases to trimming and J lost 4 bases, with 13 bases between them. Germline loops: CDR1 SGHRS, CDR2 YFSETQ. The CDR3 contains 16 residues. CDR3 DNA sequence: TGCGCCAGCAGCTTGGAGCCGGGGGCGCGCACCGGGGAGCTGTTTTTT. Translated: CASSLEPGARTGELFF.

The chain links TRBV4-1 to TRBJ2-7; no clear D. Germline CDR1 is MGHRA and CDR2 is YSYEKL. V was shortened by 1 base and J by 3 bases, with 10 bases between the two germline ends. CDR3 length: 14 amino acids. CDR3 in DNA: TGCGCCAGCAGCCAAGCCGCAGGAGACTACGAGCAGTACTTC. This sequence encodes CASSQAAGDYEQYF.

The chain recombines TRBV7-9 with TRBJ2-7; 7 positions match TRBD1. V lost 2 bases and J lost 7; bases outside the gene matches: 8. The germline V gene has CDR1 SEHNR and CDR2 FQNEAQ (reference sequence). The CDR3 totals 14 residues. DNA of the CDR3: TGTGCCAGCAGCTTACCCCGCAGGGGGATGGAGCAGTACTTC. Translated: CASSLPRRGMEQYF.

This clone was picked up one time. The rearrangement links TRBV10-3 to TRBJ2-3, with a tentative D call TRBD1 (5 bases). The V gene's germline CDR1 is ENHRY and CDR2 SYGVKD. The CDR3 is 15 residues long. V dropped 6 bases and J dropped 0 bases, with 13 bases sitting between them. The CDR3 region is CAISHRRVSTDTQYF. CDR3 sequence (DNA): TGTGCCATCAGCCACAGGCGAGTTAGCACAGATACGCAGTATTTT.

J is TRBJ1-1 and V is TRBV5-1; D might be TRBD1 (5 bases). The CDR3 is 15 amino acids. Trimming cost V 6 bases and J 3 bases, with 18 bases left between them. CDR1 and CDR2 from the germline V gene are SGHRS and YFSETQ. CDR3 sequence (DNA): TGCGCCAGCACCCCAGGTGGGGCAGGTGACACTGAAGCTTTCTTT. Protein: CASTPGGAGDTEAFF.

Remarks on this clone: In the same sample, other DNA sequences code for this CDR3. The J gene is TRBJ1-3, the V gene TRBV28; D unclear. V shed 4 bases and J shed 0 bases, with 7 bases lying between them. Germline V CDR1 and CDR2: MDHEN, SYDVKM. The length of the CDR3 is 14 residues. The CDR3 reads CASSSGVSGNTIYF. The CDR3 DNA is TGTGCCAGCAGTTCTGGGGTCTCTGGAAACACCATATATTTT.

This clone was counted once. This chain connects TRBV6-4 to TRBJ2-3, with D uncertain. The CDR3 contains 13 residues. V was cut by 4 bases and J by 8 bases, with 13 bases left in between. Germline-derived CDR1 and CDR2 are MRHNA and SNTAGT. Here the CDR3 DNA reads TGTGCCAGCAGTGCATATCTGACGGGTACGCAGTATTTT. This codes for CASSAYLTGTQYF.

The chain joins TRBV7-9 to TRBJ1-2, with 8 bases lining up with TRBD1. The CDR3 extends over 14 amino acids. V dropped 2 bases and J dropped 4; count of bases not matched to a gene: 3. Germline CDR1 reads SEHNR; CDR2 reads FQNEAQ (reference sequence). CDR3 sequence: CASSLQDRGYGYTF. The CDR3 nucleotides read TGTGCCAGCAGCTTACAAGACAGGGGCTATGGCTACACCTTC.

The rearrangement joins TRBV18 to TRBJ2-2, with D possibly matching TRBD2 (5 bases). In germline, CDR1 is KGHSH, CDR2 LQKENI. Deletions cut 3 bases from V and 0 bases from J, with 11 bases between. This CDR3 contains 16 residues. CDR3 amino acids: CASSPGLAPNTGELFF. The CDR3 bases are TGTGCCAGCTCACCTGGACTTGCCCCGAACACCGGGGAGCTGTTTTTT.

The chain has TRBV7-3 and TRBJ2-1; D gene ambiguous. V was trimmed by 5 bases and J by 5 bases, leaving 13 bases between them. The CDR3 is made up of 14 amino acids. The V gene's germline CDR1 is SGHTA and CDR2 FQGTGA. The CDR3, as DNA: TGTGCCAGCAGCCTCTCGAGAGGTGACAATGAGCAGTTCTTC. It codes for CASSLSRGDNEQFF. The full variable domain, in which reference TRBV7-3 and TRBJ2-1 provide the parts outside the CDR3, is GAGVSQTPSNKVTEKGKYVELRCDPISGHTALYWYRQSLGQGPEFLIYFQGTGAADDSGLPNDRFFAVRPEGSVSTLKIQRTERGDSAVYLCASSLSRGDNEQFFGPGTRLTVL.

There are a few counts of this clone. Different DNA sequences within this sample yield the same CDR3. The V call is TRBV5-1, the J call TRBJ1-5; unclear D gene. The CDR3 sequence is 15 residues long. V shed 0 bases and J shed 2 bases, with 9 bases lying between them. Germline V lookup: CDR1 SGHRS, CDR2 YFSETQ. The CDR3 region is CASSLDGGGNQPQHF. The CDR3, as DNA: TGCGCCAGCAGCTTGGACGGCGGGGGCAATCAGCCCCAGCATTTT.